Below, 20 T cell receptor beta chains from the same sample are listed, as sequenced in a study of beta chain features in type 1 diabetes. Every bit of the isolated RNA underwent reverse transcription, so sequencing read expressed TCRB transcripts. TCRdb's table, derived via immunoSEQ multiplex PCR, lists solely in-frame clones and lacks some. The table records roughly 180,000 clones, approximately 13% of them present only once. Sequencing input: central memory CD4+ T cells from blood. All receptors derive from a woman between 18 and 29 years old in good health.

In its sample, this clone was seen a few times. The chain has TRBV29-1 and TRBJ1-5; weak D call: TRBD1 (5 bases). The CDR3 sequence is 13 residues long. CDR1 is SQVTM and CDR2 is ANQGSEA in the germline V gene. Trimming pared 4 bases from V and 6 bases from J, leaving 13 bases between. The CDR3: CSVGIGVGQPQHF. The CDR3 DNA sequence: TGCAGCGTTGGTATAGGGGTAGGTCAGCCCCAGCATTTT.

This clone showed up just a few times. The gene calls are TRBV7-2 and TRBJ2-1; weak D call: TRBD2 (6 bases). CDR1 SGHTA and CDR2 FQGNSA come from the germline V gene. The CDR3 loop spans 16 amino acids. Trimming removed 5 bases from V and 2 bases from J, with 16 bases in between. The CDR3 nucleotides read TGTGCCAGCAGCGATAGCGGACCCAACCCCTACAATGAGCAGTTCTTC. Protein: CASSDSGPNPYNEQFF.

This chain uses TRBV9 with TRBJ2-7; no clear D gene. Germline assignment: CDR1 SGDLS and CDR2 YYNGEE. V lost 3 bases and J lost 7, with 14 bases in between. This CDR3 region has 13 residues. CDR3 protein: CASSAPLAGEQYF. The CDR3 DNA reads TGTGCCAGCAGCGCCCCCCTCGCCGGGGAGCAGTACTTC.

This clone was detected only a few times. The chain is built from TRBV16 and TRBJ2-1; tentatively, D is TRBD2 (6 bases). This CDR3 is built from 15 residues. Trimming took 1 base from V and 4 from J, leaving 11 bases between them. The germline V gene has CDR1 KGHSY and CDR2 FQNENV. CDR3 sequence reads: CASSQFDGGYNEQFF. CDR3 DNA sequence: TGTGCCAGCAGCCAATTCGACGGGGGTTACAATGAGCAGTTCTTC.

This clone was detected only a few times. The rearrangement joins TRBV19 to TRBJ1-1; 10 bases agree with TRBD1. Germline trimming cut 6 bases from V and 2 bases from J; bases unmatched to any gene: 3. In germline, CDR1 is LNHDA, CDR2 SQIVND (reference sequence). CDR3 length: 14 residues. CDR3 loop: CASRGTGANTEAFF. As DNA, the CDR3 is TGTGCCAGTAGGGGGACAGGGGCTAACACTGAAGCTTTCTTT.

The CDR3 bases are TGTGCCAGCAGCCACCATACCGGGACAGGGCTCAATCAGCCCCAGCATTTT. Residues: CASSHHTGTGLNQPQHF. The V gene is TRBV28, the J gene TRBJ1-5, with 9 bases aligning to TRBD1. V lost 6 bases and J lost 3; bases outside the gene matches: 12. CDR3 length: 17 amino acids. Germline V gene data show CDR1 as MDHEN and CDR2 as SYDVKM.

This clone was picked up a small number of times. At one end, the junction sequence differs from germline, possibly due to a read error. The chain couples TRBV29-1 to TRBJ2-5, with a possible D match to TRBD2 (6 bases). Looked up from germline, CDR1 is SQVTM and CDR2 is ANQGSEA. The length of the CDR3 is 8 residues. The CDR3: CGGETQYF. As DNA, the CDR3 is TGTGGGGGGGAGACCCAGTACTTC.

The gene calls are TRBV6-1 and TRBJ1-2; D is perhaps TRBD1 (6 bases). The V gene's germline CDR1 is MNHNS and CDR2 SASEGT. Trimming removed 8 bases from V and 2 bases from J, with 12 bases in between. This CDR3 contains 13 residues. CDR3 sequence: CASRRDTNYGYTF. As DNA, the CDR3 is TGTGCCAGCCGACGGGACACCAACTATGGCTACACCTTC.

The table lists this clone with a few counts. The V call is TRBV28, the J call TRBJ1-2; perhaps TRBD1 as D (6 bases). The CDR3 consists of 12 residues. The V and J ends lost 4 bases and 3 bases respectively, with 6 bases between them. Germline lookup yields CDR1 MDHEN and CDR2 SYDVKM. CDR3 amino acids: CASSYRDYGYTF. CDR3 nucleotide sequence: TGTGCCAGCAGTTACAGGGACTATGGCTACACCTTC.

This rearrangement joins TRBV7-2 to TRBJ1-4; D unclear. This CDR3 contains 14 residues. Per germline, CDR1 SGHTA and CDR2 FQGNSA. V lost 1 base and J lost 8, with 11 bases in between. This CDR3 is CASSLGPREEKLFF. The CDR3 DNA reads TGTGCCAGCAGCTTAGGCCCTCGGGAGGAAAAACTGTTTTTT.

The chain links TRBV27 to TRBJ2-5; 9 nucleotides agree with TRBD2. Germline V gene data show CDR1 as MNHEY and CDR2 as SMNVEV (reference sequence). V dropped 5 bases and J dropped 3; count of bases not matched to a gene: 10. The CDR3 has 16 amino acids. The CDR3 DNA is TGTGCCAGCAGTCTTATTACCGGGACTAGCAAAGAGACCCAGTACTTC. Translated, it gives CASSLITGTSKETQYF.

Here the CDR3 reads CASSSDGQTNTGELFF. CDR3 in DNA: TGTGCCAGCAGCTCAGACGGACAGACTAACACCGGGGAGCTGTTTTTT. The rearrangement uses TRBV7-3 and TRBJ2-2; possibly TRBD1 for D (6 bases). The CDR3 sequence is 16 residues long. Germline V gene sequence: CDR1 SGHTA, CDR2 FQGTGA. Trimming cost V 4 bases and J 2 bases, with 14 bases left between them.

This clone was seen a few times. The gene calls are TRBV28 and TRBJ2-5; maybe TRBD1 (5 bases). The CDR3 totals 14 residues. The germline gives CDR1 MDHEN, CDR2 SYDVKM. V lost 2 bases and J lost 2, with 9 bases in between. DNA of the CDR3: TGTGCCAGCAGTTTAAGGGGCCAGCAAGAGACCCAGTACTTC. Its protein is CASSLRGQQETQYF.

This clone has only a few counts. The J gene is TRBJ2-7, the V gene TRBV27; 8 nucleotides agree with TRBD1. This CDR3 is built from 18 residues. Germline trimming cut 4 bases from V and 4 bases from J; bases unmatched to any gene: 18. Germline values: CDR1 MNHEY, CDR2 SMNVEV (reference sequence). The chain's CDR3 is CASSSPGDRQRGFYEQYF. The DNA of the CDR3 is TGTGCCAGCAGTTCCCCTGGGGACAGGCAAAGGGGTTTTTACGAGCAGTACTTC.

The chain is built from TRBV2 and TRBJ2-1; D unresolved. The germline V gene encodes CDR1 SNHLY and CDR2 FYNNEI. The CDR3 runs to 12 residues. V was clipped by 6 bases and J by 3 bases, with 6 bases between them. The CDR3: CASRRDYNEQFF. As DNA, the CDR3 is TGTGCCAGCAGGCGAGACTACAATGAGCAGTTCTTC.

The rearrangement links TRBV12-5 to TRBJ2-3, with a tentative D call TRBD2 (5 bases). V was pared by 5 bases and J by 1 base, with 16 bases between. The germline V gene has CDR1 LGHNT and CDR2 FRNRAP. CDR3 size: 16 residues. CDR3 loop: CASGGSQEARTDTQYF. CDR3 coding DNA: TGTGCTAGTGGTGGCTCTCAGGAGGCCCGCACAGATACGCAGTATTTT.

The chain has TRBV6-5 and TRBJ1-1, with TRBD1 matching over 11 bases. Germline CDR1 and CDR2: MNHEY and SVGAGI. The CDR3 is 14 amino acids. The V gene end was trimmed by 4 bases and the J gene end by 4 bases; junction bases not matched to a gene: 2. This chain's CDR3 is CASSSGQGVTEAFF. CDR3 nucleotide sequence: TGTGCCAGCAGTTCGGGACAGGGGGTCACTGAAGCTTTCTTT.

This clone was seen a few times. This CDR3 reads CASSAGGGSYEQYF. DNA of the CDR3: TGTGCCAGCAGTGCAGGGGGCGGCTCCTACGAGCAGTACTTC. The chain employs TRBV2 and TRBJ2-7; TRBD1 matches at 8 bases. J gave up 0 bases and V 4 bases, and 2 bases lay outside the gene matches. Germline loops: CDR1 SNHLY, CDR2 FYNNEI. The CDR3 runs to 14 residues.

The chain employs TRBV5-1 and TRBJ2-5; 7 bases align to TRBD1. The V gene end was trimmed by 4 bases and the J gene end by 4 bases; junction bases not matched to a gene: 4. The CDR3 spans 13 residues. Germline V gives CDR1 SGHRS, CDR2 YFSETQ. The CDR3 protein is CASSPHRGETQYF. In DNA, the CDR3 is TGCGCCAGCAGCCCCCACAGGGGAGAGACCCAGTACTTC.

This chain joins TRBV10-3 and TRBJ2-1, with 10 nucleotides matching TRBD1. This CDR3 has 17 amino acids. Looked up from germline, CDR1 is ENHRY and CDR2 is SYGVKD. V shed 2 bases, J shed 7 bases, and the junction held 11 bases outside the gene matches. CDR3 coding DNA: TGTGCCATCAGTGAGACGCCCGGGACAGGGGTAAGGAATGAGCAGTTCTTC. Translating gives CAISETPGTGVRNEQFF.